The 4 T cell receptor beta chains listed next were all sequenced from one sample in a study of shared clonotypes between healthy human individuals. The naive CD8 population came from CD45RO-negative cells selected for CCR7, without terminally differentiated effector memory CD45RA+ cells. Profiled with immunoSEQ multiplex PCR; TCRdb holds only in-frame clones, not every one. The table records around 2.1 million clones, approximately 94% of them present only once. The sample taken for sequencing was naive CD8+ T cells from PBMCs. The origin of the receptors is a man aged 18 to 35 in good health. Some clones in this sample may be carry-over from other donors' samples.

V gene TRBV25-1 combines with J gene TRBJ1-5; no definite D call. Trimming took 3 bases from V and 0 from J, leaving 6 bases between them. The CDR3 loop spans 14 amino acids. CDR1 is MGHDK, CDR2 SYGVNS, per germline. CDR3 region: CASSDQHSNQPQHF. The CDR3 nucleotides are TGTGCCAGCAGTGACCAGCATAGCAATCAGCCCCAGCATTTT.

This clone was picked up one time. The chain employs TRBV9 and TRBJ2-7, with 9 bases aligning to TRBD1. The CDR3 has 16 amino acids. The V segment lost 4 bases and the J segment 6 bases; nucleotides outside the gene matches: 14. Germline values: CDR1 SGDLS, CDR2 YYNGEE. The CDR3 sequence is CASSPEGTGYSLEQYF. The DNA of the CDR3 is TGTGCCAGCAGCCCGGAGGGGACAGGGTATTCCCTCGAGCAGTACTTC.

This chain connects TRBV28 to TRBJ2-5; 12 bases map to TRBD2. V lost 4 bases, J lost 1 base, and 4 bases stayed unmatched. Germline CDR1 reads MDHEN; CDR2 reads SYDVKM. This CDR3 comprises 16 residues. The CDR3 here is CASSYGLAGPQETQYF. CDR3 coding DNA: TGTGCCAGCAGTTACGGACTAGCGGGACCCCAAGAGACCCAGTACTTC.

This chain's CDR3 is CASSQSGGEQYF. CDR3 DNA: TGTGCCAGTAGTCAAAGCGGGGGGGAGCAGTACTTC. The rearrangement uses TRBV19 and TRBJ2-7; 9 bases fit TRBD2. Losses at the gene ends were 5 bases for V and 7 bases for J; bases not matched to a gene: 3. The CDR3 length is 12 residues. Per germline, CDR1 LNHDA and CDR2 SQIVND (reference sequence).